A selection of T cell receptor beta chains follows, all from one sample in a study of tumor and adjacent non-tumor tissue in lung cancer. TCRdb passed the multiplex PCR reads through MiXCR, listing each CDR3 protein once. The table lists 90,000 to 100,000 distinct CDR3 sequences, 75% to 85% of them singletons. The specimen sequenced was distant non-tumor lung tissue. These receptors all come from a man aged 55-75 years with small cell lung cancer. Each CDR3 is given with its conserved first and last residue. The D gene is left open where the match is weak. Only some rows state a clone size, as once, few, many or a class for expanded clones.

>TRBJ2-1|-|-|TRBV27
TGTGCCAGCAGTTTATCAGGGGCCGATGAGCAGTTCTTC
CASSLSGADEQFF
>TRBJ2-7|-|-|TRBV20-1
TGCAGTGTTCCACAGGCCTACGAGCAGTACTTC
CSVPQAYEQYF
>TRBJ1-4|TRBD1|many|TRBV12-3/TRBV12-4
TGTGCCAGCAGACAGGGGAACGGGGAAAAACTGTTTTTT
CASRQGNGEKLFF
>TRBJ2-1|TRBD2|-|TRBV2
TGTGTCAGCAGTGAAGGCGGGACTAGCGGGAGTAGGGTAGACAATGGGCAGTTCTTC
CVSSEGGTSGSRVDNGQFF
>TRBJ2-5|TRBD2|few|TRBV6-1
TGTGTCAGCAGCTGGACTAGTGGGAGGGTAGAGACCCAGTACTTC
CVSSWTSGRVETQYF
>TRBJ1-3|-|-|TRBV11-2
TGTACCAGCAGCTTATTGGGAAACAGCATATATTTT
CTSSLLGNSIYF
>TRBJ2-1|TRBD2|-|TRBV6-5
TGTGCCAGCAGCCTCGGGATTAGCGGGTACGGCTCCTACAATGAGCAGTTCTTC
CASSLGISGYGSYNEQFF
>TRBJ1-3|-|many|TRBV5-1
TGCGCCAGCAGCAGAGGACAGCCTGCTGGAAACACCATATATTTT
CASSRGQPAGNTIYF
>TRBJ2-1|-|-|TRBV5-1
TGCGCCAGCAGCTTGGAGGGTCCTCGTGAGTTCTTC
CASSLEGPREFF
>TRBJ2-7|-|-|TRBV20-1
TGCAGTCCTCTACAGGCCTACGAACAGTACTTC
CSPLQAYEQYF
>TRBJ2-1|TRBD2|-|TRBV12-3/TRBV12-4
TGTGCCAGCAGTTCTACTAGCGGGACCTACAACGAGCACTTCTTC
CASSSTSGTYNEHFF
>TRBJ2-2|-|once|TRBV4-1
TGCGCCATCAGCCAAGATCGACTAGTGGGAGGAATTACCGGGGAGCTGTTTTTT
CAISQDRLVGGITGELFF
>TRBJ1-1|-|once|TRBV5-4
TGTGGGATGGTCGGGGGGAGAGGAACTGAAGCTTTCTTT
CGMVGGRGTEAFF
>TRBJ2-1|-|-|TRBV11-2
TGTGCCAGCAGGTTCGTGCTCAACAACGAGCAGTTATTC
CASRFVLNNEQLF
>TRBJ2-1|TRBD2|-|TRBV6-1
TGTGTCAGCAGTGAACTAGCGGAGACATACAATGAGCAGTTCTTC
CVSSELAETYNEQFF
>TRBJ2-3|TRBD2|once|TRBV12-3/TRBV12-4
TGTGTCAGCCGTTTATATCGGGGGGACGCAGATACGCAGTATTTT
CVSRLYRGDADTQYF
>TRBJ2-7|-|once|TRBV11-3
TGTGCTAGCAGCTTAAACGGGTACGAGCAGTACTTC
CASSLNGYEQYF
>TRBJ2-7|-|-|TRBV5-5
TGTGTCAGCAGCCCTCGAGGGGGATACTTC
CVSSPRGGYF
>TRBJ1-1|-|many|TRBV12-3/TRBV12-4
TGTGCCAGCAGTTTGGGGCAGGGACGCACTGAAGCTTTCTTT
CASSLGQGRTEAFF
>TRBJ1-2|-|-|TRBV29-1
TGCACTGTTGAAGATCATGAACAACTCTATGGCTACACCTTC
CTVEDHEQLYGYTF
>TRBJ2-5|-|-|TRBV6-2/TRBV6-3
TGTGCCACCAACCGTGGGGGAGCCGGACAAGTGACCCAGCACTTC
CATNRGGAGQVTQHF
>TRBJ1-5|-|-|TRBV11-3
TGTGCCAGCAGCACTTATCTGCCCCAACATTTT
CASSTYLPQHF
>TRBJ2-1|-|-|TRBV7-2
TGTGCCAGCAGCTCCTCAACAGGTACTTACAATGAGCAGTTCTTC
CASSSSTGTYNEQFF
>TRBJ2-2|-|-|TRBV6-6
TGTGCCAGCACTTCTTCGAGCACCGGGGAGCTGTTTTTT
CASTSSSTGELFF
>TRBJ2-7|-|many|TRBV5-5
TGTGCCAGCAGCCAGAGCTGGGGCTACGAGCAGTACTTC
CASSQSWGYEQYF
>TRBJ2-5|-|-|TRBV11-2
TGTGCCAGCAGCTTAGCTCGACATCGGGCAGGGCCCCAGTACTTC
CASSLARHRAGPQYF
>TRBJ2-1|-|-|TRBV12-3/TRBV12-4
TGTGTCAGCAGTTTAAGTTTTGGCTCCTACAATGAGCAGTTCTTC
CVSSLSFGSYNEQFF
>TRBJ2-5|TRBD2|-|TRBV2
TGTGCCAGCAGTGAATTTAGCGGGCAAGAGACCCAGTACTTC
CASSEFSGQETQYF
>TRBJ2-3|-|-|TRBV11-2
TGTGTCAGCAGCAAGGCGGGGATTCGCATAGATACGCAGTATTTT
CVSSKAGIRIDTQYF
>TRBJ2-2|TRBD2|-|TRBV28
TGTGCCACCTCCCACCGGGGGAGCGGGGTGCTGTTTTTT
CATSHRGSGVLFF
>TRBJ2-5|-|-|TRBV10-3
TGTGCCATCAGTGAGGGGAAGCCAGGTACCCAGTACTTC
CAISEGKPGTQYF
>TRBJ2-1|TRBD2|-|TRBV4-2
TGTGCCAGCAGCCAATCGGACTACTTAGCGGGAGCGGGTCAGCAGTTCTTC
CASSQSDYLAGAGQQFF
>TRBJ1-4|-|-|TRBV4-2
TGTGCCAGCATCCACCCGCACCGAACGGAACTGTTTTTT
CASIHPHRTELFF
>TRBJ2-5|-|-|TRBV6-1
TGTGCCAGCGCCAACTCGAACCCGGGACCCCGAGAGGTGGAGACTCAGTACTTC
CASANSNPGPREVETQYF
>TRBJ1-1|-|-|TRBV6-5
TGTGTCAGCAGGACCCCGGCACGGATGAACACTGAAGCTTTCTTT
CVSRTPARMNTEAFF
>TRBJ1-5|-|few|TRBV28
TGTACCAGCAAAACAGCCAATCAGCCCCAGCATTTT
CTSKTANQPQHF
>TRBJ2-1|-|-|TRBV11-2
TGTGCCAGTAGCCTTTCTAGTGAGAGTTTAGCTGAGCAGTTCTTC
CASSLSSESLAEQFF
>TRBJ2-3|-|many|TRBV11-3
TGTGCCAGCAGCCCACCCACAGATACGCAGTATTTT
CASSPPTDTQYF
>TRBJ2-1|-|-|TRBV11-2
TGTGCCAGCAGCCTAGGACCAAAGGCCTACATTGGGCAATTCTTC
CASSLGPKAYIGQFF
>TRBJ2-1|-|-|TRBV6-5
TGTGCCAGCAGTTACTCGATCTGGGGGCTAGCGGACAATAAGCGGTTCTTC
CASSYSIWGLADNKRFF
>TRBJ2-2|TRBD2|few|TRBV4-2
TGTGCCAGCAGCGAAGGAGCTAGCGGGACCCATATCGGGGAGCTGTTTTTT
CASSEGASGTHIGELFF
>TRBJ1-5|-|many|TRBV20-1
TGCAGTGCTATAGAGGGAAGGGGCAATCAGCCCCAGCATTTT
CSAIEGRGNQPQHF
>TRBJ2-3|-|-|TRBV4-1
TGCGCCAGCTGCCAAGACGTGACAGCCATAGATACGCAGTATTTT
CASCQDVTAIDTQYF
>TRBJ2-7|-|many|TRBV28
TGTGCCAGCAAAGAAGGAACAGGAGACTACGAGCAGTACTTC
CASKEGTGDYEQYF
>TRBJ2-1|-|-|TRBV6-5
TGTGCCAGCAGTTACCCTTTCGGCGCCTACAATGAGCAGTTCTTC
CASSYPFGAYNEQFF
>TRBJ1-5|-|-|TRBV12-3/TRBV12-4
TGTGCCAGCAATTTGGCAGGTGGCCAGCCCCAGCAGTTT
CASNLAGGQPQQF
>TRBJ2-3|-|once|TRBV4-2
TGTGCCAGTAGCCAACATCTAGAGGGAGGCCTGGCAGATACGCAGTATTTT
CASSQHLEGGLADTQYF